Below, 10 T cell receptor beta chains from the same sample are listed, as sequenced in a study of shared clonotypes between healthy human individuals. TCRdb's table, derived via immunoSEQ multiplex PCR, lists solely in-frame clones and lacks some. The data hold some 2,100,000 clones, with 90% to 96% observed a single time. Sequenced sample: naive CD4+ T cells sorted from blood. Subset meaning: CD45RA+ positively selected. The receptors were gathered from a man younger than 35 in good health.

The rearrangement uses TRBV7-9 and TRBJ2-7; 8 bases match TRBD2. The CDR3 extends over 16 amino acids. After removal of 5 bases from V and 5 bases from J, the junction contained 14 bases not matched to a gene. Germline V CDR1 and CDR2: SEHNR, FQNEAQ (reference sequence). CDR3 region: CASSRIKAGVMDEQYF. The CDR3 nucleotides read TGTGCCAGCAGCCGGATAAAAGCGGGAGTAATGGACGAGCAGTACTTC.

The chain couples TRBV12-5 to TRBJ2-5; no definite D call. With 0 bases removed from V and 7 bases from J, the gap between germline ends came to 3 bases. Germline V gene data show CDR1 as LGHNT and CDR2 as FRNRAP. The CDR3 contains 11 residues. The CDR3 protein is CASGLVATQYF. The CDR3 DNA follows: TGTGCTAGTGGTTTGGTTGCGACCCAGTACTTC.

The chain employs TRBV5-6 and TRBJ2-5, with D hard to call. The CDR3 has 17 residues. The V end was cut by 7 bases, the J end by 0 bases, with 22 bases between. In germline, CDR1 is SGHDT, CDR2 YYEEEE. The CDR3 DNA follows: TGTGCCAGCGGCCCAGTCCGAGGCGACCTGTACCAAGAGACCCAGTACTTC. Encoded protein: CASGPVRGDLYQETQYF.

The sample holds one count of this clone. This sequence joins TRBV7-2 and TRBJ1-5; unclear D gene. Germline loops: CDR1 SGHTA, CDR2 FQGNSA. CDR3 length: 15 residues. V gave up 5 bases and J gave up 4 bases, with 15 bases separating them. The CDR3 DNA reads as TGTGCCAGCAGCGCGGGGTCGAGTTCTAATCAGCCCCAGCATTTT. Its translation is CASSAGSSSNQPQHF.

This sequence joins TRBV6-6 and TRBJ1-5, with 8 nucleotides matching TRBD1. The J segment lost 3 bases and the V segment lost 7 bases, leaving 11 bases of the junction unmatched. The CDR3 contains 16 residues. Germline loops: CDR1 MNHNY, CDR2 SVGAGI (reference sequence). The CDR3 coding sequence is TGTGCCAGCACCCTATTAGGACAGGGATACAATCAGCCCCAGCATTTT. It translates to CASTLLGQGYNQPQHF.

This rearrangement joins TRBV6-1 to TRBJ2-1; tentatively, D is TRBD1 (5 bases). The CDR3 has 13 amino acids. Germline V CDR1 and CDR2: MNHNS, SASEGT. The germline V and J ends were trimmed by 7 bases and 2 bases, with 9 bases remaining between them. The CDR3 sequence is CASTRGTYNEQFF. The CDR3 DNA reads as TGTGCCAGCACAAGGGGTACCTACAATGAGCAGTTCTTC.

The genes are TRBV28 and TRBJ1-1; no clear D gene. The CDR3 totals 12 residues. Deletions cut 2 bases from V and 10 bases from J, with 11 bases between. Germline loops: CDR1 MDHEN, CDR2 SYDVKM. The CDR3 here is CASSLRGPGAFF. Written as DNA, the CDR3 is TGTGCCAGCAGTTTAAGAGGTCCCGGAGCTTTCTTT.

This chain links TRBV28 with TRBJ2-4; TRBD1 matches at 10 bases. The V segment lost 1 base and the J segment 5 bases; nucleotides outside the gene matches: 5. The CDR3 loop spans 16 amino acids. Germline V gives CDR1 MDHEN, CDR2 SYDVKM. The CDR3 nucleotides read TGTGCCAGCAGTTTATCTGGGACAGGGGAAGAAAACATTCAGTACTTC. Its protein is CASSLSGTGEENIQYF.

Regarding this clone: This sample includes further DNA sequences coding for the same CDR3. This sequence joins TRBV5-1 and TRBJ2-3, with TRBD1 matching over 7 bases. There are 14 residues in the CDR3. The ends lost 2 bases at V and 2 bases at J; junction bases unmatched: 2. Germline assignment: CDR1 SGHRS and CDR2 YFSETQ. CDR3 sequence (DNA): TGCGCCAGCAGCTTACAGGGGTCCACAGATACGCAGTATTTT. It codes for CASSLQGSTDTQYF.

The rearrangement links TRBV7-2 to TRBJ1-3; D ambiguous. The ends were cut back, 5 bases at V and 1 base at J, with 12 bases in the middle. CDR3 length: 15 amino acids. Per the germline V gene, CDR1 is SGHTA and CDR2 is FQGNSA. CDR3: CASSLTAGSGNTIYF. DNA of the CDR3: TGTGCCAGCAGCCTTACCGCGGGTTCTGGAAACACCATATATTTT. Drawing the rest from reference TRBV7-2 and TRBJ1-3, the complete variable domain is GAGVSQSPSNKVTEKGKDVELRCDPISGHTALYWYRQSLGQGLEFLIYFQGNSAPDKSGLPSDRFSAERTGGSVSTLTIQRTQQEDSAVYLCASSLTAGSGNTIYFGEGSWLTVV.